This T cell receptor (beta chain) was sequenced for a study of blood T cell repertoires in COVID-19. Study-wide context: Samples representing acute and convalescent COVID-19 were sourced from the United States, Italy and Spain. PBMCs, B-cell-depleted T cells, or T cells provided the cDNA or gDNA that made up the material.

Germline loops: CDR1 SGHAT, CDR2 FQNNGV. The V end was cut by 7 bases, the J end by 4 bases, with 16 bases between. This CDR3 has 15 residues. Authors' processing steps: It was from reference gene primer amplification that nucleated cell counts were estimated. Generated by immunoSEQ multiplex PCR, the TCRdb table keeps only in-frame clones and is missing some. V and J calls and clone size are those listed in that table; D and trimming were worked out from the DNA. The sample shows about 25,000 clones, roughly 94% of them seen only once. This clonotype was obtained from a human donor with active COVID-19. The donor label of this sample is uncertain. The chain couples TRBV11-2 to TRBJ2-2; D perhaps matches TRBD2 (5 bases). Sequenced input: peripheral blood. CDR3 protein: CASKAPAAFTGELFF. Here the CDR3 DNA reads TGTGCCAGCAAGGCTCCAGCGGCGTTCACCGGGGAGCTGTTTTTT.